The rows below give T cell receptor beta chains drawn from one sample of a study of T cell responses to AZD1222 COVID-19 vaccine. Measured with immunoSEQ multiplex PCR; TCRdb has only the in-frame clones, and not every one. The sample lists 95,000 to 100,000 clones, about nine tenths occurring once. Here the sequenced sample was peripheral blood, taken 28 days after the second AZD1222 dose. All receptors come from an adult who received the AZD1222 COVID-19 vaccine. Both conserved end residues are part of each CDR3. The order of the fields is clone size, D gene, J gene, V gene, CDR3 protein, CDR3 DNA. The D gene is left open where the match is weak. Clone size is stated in some rows and not others, as once, few, many or a class when expanded.

>NA|TRBD1|TRBJ1-2|TRBV19
CASSGLMTGANYGYTF
TGTGCCAGTAGCGGCCTCATGACAGGGGCTAACTATGGCTACACCTTC
>NA|TRBD2|TRBJ2-5|TRBV6-5
CASSWTSGQETQYF
TGTGCCAGCAGTTGGACTAGCGGCCAAGAGACCCAGTACTTC
>NA|NA|TRBJ1-3|TRBV3-1/TRBV3-2
CASSQIQRNTIYF
TGTGCCAGCAGCCAAATACAGAGAAACACCATATATTTT
>NA|NA|TRBJ2-3|TRBV7-8
CASRRQSDTQYF
TGTGCCAGCAGGCGACAGTCAGATACGCAGTATTTT
>NA|TRBD1|TRBJ1-6|TRBV19
CASRWDSDRYSPLHF
TGTGCCAGTAGATGGGACAGTGATAGATATTCACCCCTCCACTTT
>NA|NA|TRBJ2-3|TRBV6-1
CASSDRADTDTQYF
TGTGCCAGCAGTGACAGGGCCGACACAGATACGCAGTATTTT
>once|NA|TRBJ2-7|TRBV6-5
CASRSSYEQYF
TGTGCCAGTAGGAGCTCCTACGAGCAGTACTTC
>NA|TRBD2|TRBJ2-7|TRBV7-9
CASSPSPGLAPWEGYEQYF
TGTGCCAGCAGCCCCTCACCGGGACTAGCGCCTTGGGAGGGCTACGAGCAGTACTTC
>NA|NA|TRBJ1-2|TRBV5-6
CASSTWTENTNYGYTF
TGTGCCAGCAGCACATGGACGGAGAATACTAACTATGGCTACACCTTC
>NA|NA|TRBJ1-1|TRBV5-6
CASSLAPSTEAFF
TGTGCCAGCAGCTTGGCCCCCAGCACTGAAGCTTTCTTT
>NA|NA|TRBJ1-5|TRBV5-3
CARSFSQPQHF
TGTGCCAGAAGCTTCAGTCAGCCCCAGCATTTT
>NA|NA|TRBJ2-2|TRBV3-1/TRBV3-2
CASSQEMYVLF
TGTGCCAGCAGCCAAGAGATGTACGTGCTTTTT
>NA|TRBD2|TRBJ2-1|TRBV5-1
CASSSKIAGAGHEQFF
TGCGCCAGCAGCTCAAAGATAGCGGGAGCGGGTCATGAGCAGTTCTTC
>NA|NA|TRBJ2-7|TRBV18
CASSPGSSGLPSSYEQYF
TGTGCCAGCTCACCAGGCTCGAGCGGACTACCAAGCTCCTACGAGCAGTACTTC
>few|NA|TRBJ1-2|TRBV5-1
CASSLDSTIYGYTF
TGCGCCAGCAGCTTGGACAGCACCATCTATGGCTACACCTTC
>NA|TRBD1|TRBJ2-7|TRBV6-5
CASYTGQGSYEQYF
TGTGCCAGCTACACGGGACAGGGAAGCTACGAGCAGTACTTC
>NA|NA|TRBJ1-4|TRBV7-6
CASSLRGPNEKLFF
TGTGCCAGCAGCTTACGGGGACCCAATGAAAAACTGTTTTTT
>NA|NA|TRBJ2-7|TRBV7-9
CASSLGSNEQYF
TGTGCCAGCAGCTTAGGGAGTAACGAGCAGTACTTC
>NA|NA|TRBJ1-5|TRBV28
CASSLLGPQQPQHF
TGTGCCAGCAGTTTACTCGGACCGCAGCAGCCCCAGCATTTT
>NA|NA|TRBJ1-2|TRBV29-1
CSVESLGRDGYTF
TGCAGCGTTGAAAGTTTGGGGAGGGATGGCTACACCTTC
>NA|NA|TRBJ2-1|TRBV20-1
CSARRTVEQFF
TGCAGTGCTAGACGGACTGTCGAGCAGTTCTTC
>NA|NA|TRBJ1-1|TRBV6-5
CASREGSLRAFF
TGTGCCAGCAGAGAGGGCAGCCTACGGGCTTTCTTT
>few|NA|TRBJ2-7|TRBV5-1
CASSLVRQGNEQYF
TGCGCCAGCAGCTTGGTACGCCAGGGAAACGAGCAGTACTTC
>NA|NA|TRBJ1-2|TRBV3-1/TRBV3-2
CASSALGGGYGYTF
TGTGCCAGCAGCGCACTGGGGGGTGGCTATGGCTACACCTTC